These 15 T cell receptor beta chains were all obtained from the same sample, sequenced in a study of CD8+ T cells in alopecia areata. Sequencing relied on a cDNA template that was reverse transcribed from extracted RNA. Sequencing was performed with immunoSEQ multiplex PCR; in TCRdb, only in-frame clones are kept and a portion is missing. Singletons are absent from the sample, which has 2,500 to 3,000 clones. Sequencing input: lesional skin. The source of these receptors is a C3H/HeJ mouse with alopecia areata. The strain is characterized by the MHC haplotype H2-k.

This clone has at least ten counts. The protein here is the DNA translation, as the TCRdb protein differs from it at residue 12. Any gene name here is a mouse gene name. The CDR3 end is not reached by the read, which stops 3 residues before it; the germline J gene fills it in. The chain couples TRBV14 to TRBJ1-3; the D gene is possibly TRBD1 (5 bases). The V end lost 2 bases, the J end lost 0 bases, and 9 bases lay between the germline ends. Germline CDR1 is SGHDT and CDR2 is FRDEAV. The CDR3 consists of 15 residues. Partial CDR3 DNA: TGTGCCAGCAGTTTTGGGGGAAGTTCTGGAAATACG. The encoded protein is CASSFGGSSGNT. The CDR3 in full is CASSFGGSSGNTLYF.

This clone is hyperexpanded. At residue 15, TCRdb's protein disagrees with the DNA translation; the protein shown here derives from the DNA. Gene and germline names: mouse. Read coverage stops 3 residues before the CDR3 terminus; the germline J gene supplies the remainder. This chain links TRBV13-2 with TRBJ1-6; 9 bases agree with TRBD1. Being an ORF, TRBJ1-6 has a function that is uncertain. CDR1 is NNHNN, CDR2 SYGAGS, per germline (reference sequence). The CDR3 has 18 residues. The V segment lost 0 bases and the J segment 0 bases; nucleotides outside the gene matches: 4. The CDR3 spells CASGDADRGTSYNSPLYF. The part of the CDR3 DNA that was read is TGTGCCAGCGGTGATGCGGACAGGGGCACTTCCTATAATTCGCCC.

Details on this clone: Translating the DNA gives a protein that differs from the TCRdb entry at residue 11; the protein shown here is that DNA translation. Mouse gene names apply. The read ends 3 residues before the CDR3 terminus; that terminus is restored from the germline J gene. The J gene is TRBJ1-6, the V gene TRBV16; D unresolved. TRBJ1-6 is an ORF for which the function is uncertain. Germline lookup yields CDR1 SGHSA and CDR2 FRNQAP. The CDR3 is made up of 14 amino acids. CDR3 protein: CASSLETRLNTLYF. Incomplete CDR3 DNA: TGTGCAAGCAGCTTAGAAACCAGGTTGAACACC.

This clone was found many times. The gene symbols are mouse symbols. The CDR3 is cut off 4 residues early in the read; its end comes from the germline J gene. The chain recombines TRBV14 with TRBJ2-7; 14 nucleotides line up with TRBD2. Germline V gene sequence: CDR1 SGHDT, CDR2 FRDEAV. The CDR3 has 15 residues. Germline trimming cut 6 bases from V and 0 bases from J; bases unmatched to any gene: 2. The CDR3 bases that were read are TGTGCCAGCATGGGACTGGGGGGGCGCTCCTAT. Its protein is CASMGLGGRSY. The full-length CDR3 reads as CASMGLGGRSYEQYF.

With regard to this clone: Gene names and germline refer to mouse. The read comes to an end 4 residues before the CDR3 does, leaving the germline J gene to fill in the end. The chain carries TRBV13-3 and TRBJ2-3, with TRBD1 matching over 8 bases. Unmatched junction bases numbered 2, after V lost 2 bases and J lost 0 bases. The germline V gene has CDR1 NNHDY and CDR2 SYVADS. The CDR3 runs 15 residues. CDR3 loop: CASSDQGASAETLYF. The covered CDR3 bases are TGTGCCAGCAGTGACCAGGGGGCTAGTGCAGAA.

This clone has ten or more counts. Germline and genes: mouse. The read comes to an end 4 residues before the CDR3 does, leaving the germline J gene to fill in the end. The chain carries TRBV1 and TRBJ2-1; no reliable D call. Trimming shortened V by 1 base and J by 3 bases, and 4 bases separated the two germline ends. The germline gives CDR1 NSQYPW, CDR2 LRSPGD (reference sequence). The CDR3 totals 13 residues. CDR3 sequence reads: CTCSAGGYAEQFF. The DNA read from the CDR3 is TGCACCTGCAGTGCAGGGGGCTATGCT.

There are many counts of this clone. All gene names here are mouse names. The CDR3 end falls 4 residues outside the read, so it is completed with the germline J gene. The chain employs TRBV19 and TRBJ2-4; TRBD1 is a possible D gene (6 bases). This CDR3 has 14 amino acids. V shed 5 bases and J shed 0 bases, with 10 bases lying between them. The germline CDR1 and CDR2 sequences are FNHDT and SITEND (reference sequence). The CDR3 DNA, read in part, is TGTGCCAGCAGACTCGGACAGAGTCAAAAC. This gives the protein CASRLGQSQN. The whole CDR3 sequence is CASRLGQSQNTLYF.

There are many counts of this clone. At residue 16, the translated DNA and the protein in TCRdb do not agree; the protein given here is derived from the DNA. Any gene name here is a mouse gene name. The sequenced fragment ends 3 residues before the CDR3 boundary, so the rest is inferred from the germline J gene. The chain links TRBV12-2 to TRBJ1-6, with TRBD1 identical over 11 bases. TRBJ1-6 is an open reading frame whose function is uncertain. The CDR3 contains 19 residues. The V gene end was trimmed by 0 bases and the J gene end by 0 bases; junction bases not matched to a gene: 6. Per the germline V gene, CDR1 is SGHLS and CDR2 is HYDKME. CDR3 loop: CASSLVDRGPNSYNSPLYF. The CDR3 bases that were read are TGTGCCAGCTCTCTCGTGGACAGGGGGCCCAATTCCTATAATTCGCCC.

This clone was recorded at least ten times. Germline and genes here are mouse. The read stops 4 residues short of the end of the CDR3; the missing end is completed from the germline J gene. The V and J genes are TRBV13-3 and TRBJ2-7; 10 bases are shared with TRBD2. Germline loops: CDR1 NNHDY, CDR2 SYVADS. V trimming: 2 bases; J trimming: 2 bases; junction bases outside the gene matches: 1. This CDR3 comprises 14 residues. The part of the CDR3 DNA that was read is TGTGCCAGCAGTGACTGGGGGGGCGCCTAT. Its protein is CASSDWGGAY. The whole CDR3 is CASSDWGGAYEQYF.

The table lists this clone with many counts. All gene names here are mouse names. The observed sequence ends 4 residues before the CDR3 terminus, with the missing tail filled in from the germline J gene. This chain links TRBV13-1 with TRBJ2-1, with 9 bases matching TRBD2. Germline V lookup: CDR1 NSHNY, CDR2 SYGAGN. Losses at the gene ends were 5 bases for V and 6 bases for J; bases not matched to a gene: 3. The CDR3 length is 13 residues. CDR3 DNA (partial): TGTGCCAGCAGAGCTGGGGGGGGTGCT. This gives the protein CASRAGGGA. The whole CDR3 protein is CASRAGGGAEQFF.

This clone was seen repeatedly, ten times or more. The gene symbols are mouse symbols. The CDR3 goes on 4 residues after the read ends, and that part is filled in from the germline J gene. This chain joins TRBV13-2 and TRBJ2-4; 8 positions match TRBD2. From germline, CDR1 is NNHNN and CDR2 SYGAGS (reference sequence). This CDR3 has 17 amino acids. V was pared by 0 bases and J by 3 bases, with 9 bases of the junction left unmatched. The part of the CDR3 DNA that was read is TGTGCCAGCGGTGATGCTTTTGGGGGGGGCGCCCAAAAC. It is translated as CASGDAFGGGAQN. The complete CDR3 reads CASGDAFGGGAQNTLYF.

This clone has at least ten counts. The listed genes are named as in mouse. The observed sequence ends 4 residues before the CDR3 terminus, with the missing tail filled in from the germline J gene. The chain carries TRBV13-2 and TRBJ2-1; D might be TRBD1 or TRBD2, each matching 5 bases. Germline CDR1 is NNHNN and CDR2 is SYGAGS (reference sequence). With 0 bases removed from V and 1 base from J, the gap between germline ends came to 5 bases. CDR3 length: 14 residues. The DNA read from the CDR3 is TGTGCCAGCGGTGATGGGGGGAACTATGCT. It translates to CASGDGGNYA. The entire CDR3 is CASGDGGNYAEQFF.

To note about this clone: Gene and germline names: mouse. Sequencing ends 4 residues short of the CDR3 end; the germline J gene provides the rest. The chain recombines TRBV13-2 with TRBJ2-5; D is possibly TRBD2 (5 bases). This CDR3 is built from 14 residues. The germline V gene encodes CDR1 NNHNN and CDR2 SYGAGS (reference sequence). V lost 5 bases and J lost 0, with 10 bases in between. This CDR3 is CASGLLGNQDTQYF. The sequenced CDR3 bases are TGTGCCAGCGGACTCCTGGGTAACCAAGAC.

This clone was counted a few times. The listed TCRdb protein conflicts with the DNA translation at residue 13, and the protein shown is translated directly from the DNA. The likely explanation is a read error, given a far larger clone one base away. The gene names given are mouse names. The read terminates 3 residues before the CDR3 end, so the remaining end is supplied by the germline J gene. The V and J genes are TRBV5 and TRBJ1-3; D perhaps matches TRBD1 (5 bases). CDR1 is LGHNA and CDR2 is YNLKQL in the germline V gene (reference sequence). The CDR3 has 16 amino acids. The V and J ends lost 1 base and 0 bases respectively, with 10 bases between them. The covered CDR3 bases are TGTGCCAGCAGCCAAGGGGACTGGACTTCTGGAAATACG. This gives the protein CASSQGDWTSGNT. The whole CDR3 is CASSQGDWTSGNTLYF.

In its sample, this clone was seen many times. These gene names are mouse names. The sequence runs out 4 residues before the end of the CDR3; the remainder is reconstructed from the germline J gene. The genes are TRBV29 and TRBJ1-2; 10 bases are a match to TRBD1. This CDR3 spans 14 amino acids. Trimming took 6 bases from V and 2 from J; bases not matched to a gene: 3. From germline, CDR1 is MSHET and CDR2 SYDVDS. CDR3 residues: CASSGGQGNSDYTF. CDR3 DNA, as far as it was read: TGTGCTAGCAGCGGGGGACAGGGGAACTCC.